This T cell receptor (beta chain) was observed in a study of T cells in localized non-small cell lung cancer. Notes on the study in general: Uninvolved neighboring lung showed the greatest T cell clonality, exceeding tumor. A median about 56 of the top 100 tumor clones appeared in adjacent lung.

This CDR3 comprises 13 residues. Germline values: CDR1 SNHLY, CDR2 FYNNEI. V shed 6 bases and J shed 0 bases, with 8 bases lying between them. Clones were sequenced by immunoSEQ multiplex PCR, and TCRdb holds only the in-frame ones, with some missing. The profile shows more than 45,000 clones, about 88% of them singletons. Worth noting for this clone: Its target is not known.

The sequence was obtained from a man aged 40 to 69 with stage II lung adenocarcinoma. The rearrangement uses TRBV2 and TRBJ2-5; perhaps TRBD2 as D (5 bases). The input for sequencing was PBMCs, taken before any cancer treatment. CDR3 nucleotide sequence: TGTGCCAGCAGCGAGGGAAACCAAGAGACCCAGTACTTC. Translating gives CASSEGNQETQYF.